This entry is about one T cell receptor beta chain. The antigen is not known. The data were obtained in a study of cytomegalovirus exposure and HLA in healthy donors. Study observations and caveats: Evidence from a later analysis indicated that most CMV-associated TCR beta chains looked HLA-restricted. Researchers reported that a few CMV-associated chains were confirmed in vitro as CMV antigen-specific. V segments that were indistinguishable, TRBV6-2 and TRBV6-3 among them, were omitted from analysis. TCR association rates varied by HLA locus in a later analysis, with DRB1 highest and HLA-C lowest.

The V gene's germline CDR1 is SQVTM and CDR2 ANQGSEA. CDR3 length equals 13 residues. V was cut by 4 bases and J by 5 bases, with 14 bases left in between. PCR was performed using 60 Vbeta and 13 Jbeta primers. This table comes from immunoSEQ multiplex PCR, and its TCRdb copy is limited to in-frame clones, with some not included. In the table there are 55,000 to 85,000 clones, approximately 60% of which are singletons. The source of this sequence is a woman between 45 and 65 years old in good health and CMV-seronegative. The chain couples TRBV29-1 to TRBJ1-1; the D is unclear. Sequenced input: PBMCs. The CDR3 nucleotides are TGCAGCGTTGCCCCGGGAGCCGATACTGAAGCTTTCTTT. Translated, it gives CSVAPGADTEAFF.